The rows below give T cell receptor beta chains drawn from one sample of a study of identical twins. TCRdb reprocessed the 5' RACE reads with MiXCR, giving one entry per CDR3 protein. The sample carries over 600,000 distinct CDR3 sequences, approximately 22% recorded once. This same sample was also part of a study on T cells expressing NK-cell markers.

The sample taken for sequencing was PBMCs. All receptors derive from a young woman in good health. Each CDR3 is given with its conserved first and last residue. The D gene is left open where the match is weak. Expanded clones get a size class; other rows say once, few or many, or leave the size out.

TRBD1	TRBV20-1	TRBJ1-3	few	CSAGAGGRGNTIYF	TGCAGTGCGGGAGCAGGGGGTAGGGGAAACACCATATATTTT
TRBD2	TRBV12-3/TRBV12-4	TRBJ2-1	few	CASSPSRVAGGPRLF	TGTGCCAGCAGTCCCTCGAGAGTAGCGGGAGGGCCGCGGCTCTTC
NA	TRBV15	TRBJ2-5	few	CATSRDKITGKKTQYF	TGTGCCACCAGCAGAGATAAGATTACAGGGAAAAAGACCCAGTACTTC
NA	TRBV29-1	TRBJ2-7	few	CSVGHEQYF	TGCAGCGTTGGCCACGAGCAGTACTTC
NA	TRBV5-1	TRBJ1-4	NA	CASRDSLNEKLFF	TGCGCCAGCAGGGACAGTCTCAATGAAAAACTGTTTTTT
TRBD2	TRBV11-2	TRBJ2-2	NA	CASSLGLAGLLNTGELFF	TGTGCCAGCAGCCTCGGACTAGCGGGGCTCCTTAACACCGGGGAGCTGTTTTTT
NA	TRBV12-3/TRBV12-4	TRBJ2-2	NA	CASSLEGTTNTGELFF	TGTGCCAGCAGTTTAGAAGGTACTACGAACACCGGGGAGCTGTTTTTT
NA	TRBV25-1	TRBJ2-3	NA	CASSDESVDAISTDTQYF	TGTGCCAGCAGTGATGAATCGGTCGACGCGATATCGACAGATACGCAGTATTTT
NA	TRBV5-1	TRBJ2-2	NA	CASSLVAGLEGELFF	TGCGCCAGCAGCTTGGTTGCAGGGCTCGAAGGGGAGCTGTTTTTT
NA	TRBV5-1	TRBJ1-6	few	CASSSDGGHNSPLHF	TGCGCCAGCAGCTCCGACGGAGGGCATAATTCACCCCTCCACTTT